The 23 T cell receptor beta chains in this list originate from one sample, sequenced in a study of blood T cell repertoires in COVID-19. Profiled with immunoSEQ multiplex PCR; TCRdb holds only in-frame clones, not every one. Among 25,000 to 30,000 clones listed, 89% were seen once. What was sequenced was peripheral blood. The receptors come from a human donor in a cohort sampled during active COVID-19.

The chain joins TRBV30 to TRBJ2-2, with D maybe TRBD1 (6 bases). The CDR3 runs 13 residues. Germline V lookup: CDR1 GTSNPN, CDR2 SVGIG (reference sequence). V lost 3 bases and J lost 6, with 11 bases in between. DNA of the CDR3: TGTGCCTGGAGAGTACAGGGACCCGGGGAGCTGTTTTTT. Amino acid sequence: CAWRVQGPGELFF. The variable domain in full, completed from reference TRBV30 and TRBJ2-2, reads SQTIHQWPATLVQPVGSPLSLECTVEGTSNPNLYWYRQAAGRGLQLLFYSVGIGQISSEVPQNLSASRPQDRQFILSSKKLLLSDSGFYLCAWRVQGPGELFFGEGSRLTVL.

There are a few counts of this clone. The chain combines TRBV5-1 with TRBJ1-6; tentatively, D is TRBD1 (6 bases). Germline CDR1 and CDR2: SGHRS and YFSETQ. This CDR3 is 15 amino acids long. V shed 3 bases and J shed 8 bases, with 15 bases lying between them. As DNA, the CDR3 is TGCGCCAGCAGCTCTAAGGGGGAATTTGATTCACCCCTCCACTTT. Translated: CASSSKGEFDSPLHF.

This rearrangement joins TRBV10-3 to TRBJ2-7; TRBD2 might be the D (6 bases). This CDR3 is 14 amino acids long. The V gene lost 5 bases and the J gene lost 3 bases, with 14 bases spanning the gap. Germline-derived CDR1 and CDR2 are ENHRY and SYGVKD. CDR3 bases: TGTGCCATCAGTTACGGAGGGCAGCACTACGAGCAGTACTTC. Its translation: CAISYGGQHYEQYF.

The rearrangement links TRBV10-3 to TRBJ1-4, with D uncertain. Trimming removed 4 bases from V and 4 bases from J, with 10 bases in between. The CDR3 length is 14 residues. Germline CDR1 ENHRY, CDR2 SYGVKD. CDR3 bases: TGTGCCATCAGTGCCGGTGAGGATAATGAAAAACTGTTTTTT. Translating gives CAISAGEDNEKLFF.

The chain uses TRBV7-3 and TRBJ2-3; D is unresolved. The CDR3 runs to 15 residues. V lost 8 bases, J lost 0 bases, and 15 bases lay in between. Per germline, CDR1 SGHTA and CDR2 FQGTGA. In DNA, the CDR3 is TGTGCCAGCGAGGTCGTCAATTCTAGCACAGATACGCAGTATTTT. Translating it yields CASEVVNSSTDTQYF.

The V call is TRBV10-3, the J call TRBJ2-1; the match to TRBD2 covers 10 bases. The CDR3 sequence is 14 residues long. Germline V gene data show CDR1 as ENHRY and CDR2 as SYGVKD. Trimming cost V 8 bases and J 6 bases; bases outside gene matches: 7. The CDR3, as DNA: TGTGCCATCCACAGCGGGGGGGCATCCAATGAGCAGTTCTTC. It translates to CAIHSGGASNEQFF.

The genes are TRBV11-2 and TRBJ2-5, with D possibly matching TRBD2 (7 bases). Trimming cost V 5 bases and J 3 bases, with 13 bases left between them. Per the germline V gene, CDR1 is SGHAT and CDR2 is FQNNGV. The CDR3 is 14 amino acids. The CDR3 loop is CASSPRGAEETQYF. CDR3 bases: TGTGCCAGCAGCCCACGGGGGGCCGAAGAGACCCAGTACTTC.

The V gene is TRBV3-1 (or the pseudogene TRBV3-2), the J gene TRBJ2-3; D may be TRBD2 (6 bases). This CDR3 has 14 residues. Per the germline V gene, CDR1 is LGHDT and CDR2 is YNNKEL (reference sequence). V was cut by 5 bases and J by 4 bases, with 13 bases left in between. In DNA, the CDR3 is TGTGCCAGCAGCGCACTAGCCCGGGCAGATACGCAGTATTTT. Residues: CASSALARADTQYF.

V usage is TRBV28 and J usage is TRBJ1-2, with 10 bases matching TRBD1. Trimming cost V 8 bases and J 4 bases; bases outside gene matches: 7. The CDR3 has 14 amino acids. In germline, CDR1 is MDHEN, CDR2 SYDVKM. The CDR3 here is CASSAGTGVYGYTF. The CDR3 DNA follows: TGTGCCAGCTCCGCCGGGACAGGGGTCTATGGCTACACCTTC.

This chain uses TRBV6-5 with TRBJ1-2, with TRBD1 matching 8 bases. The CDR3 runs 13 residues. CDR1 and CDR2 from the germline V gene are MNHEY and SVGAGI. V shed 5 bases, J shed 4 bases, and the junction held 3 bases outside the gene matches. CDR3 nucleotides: TGTGCCAGCAGTCGGGACAGGACCTATGGCTACACCTTC. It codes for CASSRDRTYGYTF.

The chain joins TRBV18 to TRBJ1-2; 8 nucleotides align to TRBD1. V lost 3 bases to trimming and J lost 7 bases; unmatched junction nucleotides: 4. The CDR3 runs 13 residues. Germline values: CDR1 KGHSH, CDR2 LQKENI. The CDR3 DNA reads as TGTGCCAGCTCACCGGGACAGGATCTTGGCTACACCTTC. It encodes CASSPGQDLGYTF.

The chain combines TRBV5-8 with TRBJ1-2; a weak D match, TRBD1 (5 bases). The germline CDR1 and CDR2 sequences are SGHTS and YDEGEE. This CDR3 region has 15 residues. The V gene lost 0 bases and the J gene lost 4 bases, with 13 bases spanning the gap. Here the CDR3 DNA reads TGTGCCAGCAGCTTGGGTGGACACAGCTCCTATGGCTACACCTTC. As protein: CASSLGGHSSYGYTF.

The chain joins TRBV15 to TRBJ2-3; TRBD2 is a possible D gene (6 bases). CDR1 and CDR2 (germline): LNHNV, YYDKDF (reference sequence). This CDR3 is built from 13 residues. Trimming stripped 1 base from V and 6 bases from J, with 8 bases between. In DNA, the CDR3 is TGTGCCACCAGCAGAGGAGGGAGGGATACGCAGTATTTT. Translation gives CATSRGGRDTQYF.

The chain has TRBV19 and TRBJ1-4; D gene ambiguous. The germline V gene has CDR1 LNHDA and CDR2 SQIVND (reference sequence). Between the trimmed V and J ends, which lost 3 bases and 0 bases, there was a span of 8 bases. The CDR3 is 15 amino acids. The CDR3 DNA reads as TGTGCCAGTAGTATTTTAGTTGCAACTAATGAAAAACTGTTTTTT. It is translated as CASSILVATNEKLFF.

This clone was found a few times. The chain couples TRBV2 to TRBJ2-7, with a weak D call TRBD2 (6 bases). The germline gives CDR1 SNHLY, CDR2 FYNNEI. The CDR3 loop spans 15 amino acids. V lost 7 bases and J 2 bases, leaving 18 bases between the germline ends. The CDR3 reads CASMNPGDWTYEQYF. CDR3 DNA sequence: TGTGCCAGCATGAACCCGGGGGATTGGACCTACGAGCAGTACTTC. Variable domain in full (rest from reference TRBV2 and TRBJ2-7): EPEVTQTPSHQVTQMGQEVILRCVPISNHLYFYWYRQILGQKVEFLVSFYNNEISEKSEIFDDQFSVERPDGSNFTLKIRSTKLEDSAMYFCASMNPGDWTYEQYFGPGTRLTVT.

CDR3 DNA sequence: TGTGCCAGCAGCCCCAGGGGCGCCTTCGGCTACACCTTC. This sequence encodes CASSPRGAFGYTF. The rearrangement joins TRBV12-3 or TRBV12-4 to TRBJ1-2, with D possibly being TRBD1 (6 bases). The CDR3 consists of 13 residues. The V gene lost 6 bases and the J gene lost 8 bases, with 16 bases spanning the gap.

For the CDR3, the DNA is TGTGCCAGCAGCTCCTGGGGATCCCTAGCGGCAAAAAACATTCAGTACTTC. This translates into CASSSWGSLAAKNIQYF. The V gene is TRBV7-9, the J gene TRBJ2-4; TRBD2 matches at 7 bases. Germline CDR1 is SEHNR and CDR2 is FQNEAQ (reference sequence). CDR3 length: 17 residues. J gave up 4 bases and V 4 bases, and 13 bases lay outside the gene matches.

CDR3 DNA sequence: TGCGCCAGCAGCCAAGTGGGAGGAATGGGCGGGGGGGAGCAGTTCTTC. This codes for CASSQVGGMGGGEQFF. The V gene is TRBV4-3, the J gene TRBJ2-1, with 8 bases fitting TRBD2. Trimming took 1 base from V and 10 from J; bases not matched to a gene: 12. This CDR3 region has 16 residues. Per germline, CDR1 LGHNA and CDR2 YSLEER.

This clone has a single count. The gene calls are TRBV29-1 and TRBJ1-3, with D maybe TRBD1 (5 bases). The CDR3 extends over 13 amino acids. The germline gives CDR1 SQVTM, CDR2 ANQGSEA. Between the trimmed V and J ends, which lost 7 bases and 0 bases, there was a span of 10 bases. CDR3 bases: TGCAGCGCTTGGGACTCCTCTGGAAACACCATATATTTT. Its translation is CSAWDSSGNTIYF.

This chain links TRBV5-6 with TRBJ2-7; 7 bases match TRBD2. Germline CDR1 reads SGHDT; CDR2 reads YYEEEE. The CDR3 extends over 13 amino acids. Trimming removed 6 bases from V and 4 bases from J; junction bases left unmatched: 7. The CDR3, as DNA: TGTGCCAGCACCCACGGGGGGAATTACGAGCAGTACTTC. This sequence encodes CASTHGGNYEQYF.

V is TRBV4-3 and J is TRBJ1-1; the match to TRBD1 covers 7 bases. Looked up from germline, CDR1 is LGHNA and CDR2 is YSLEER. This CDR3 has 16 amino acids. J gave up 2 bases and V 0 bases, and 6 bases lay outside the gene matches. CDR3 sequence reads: CASSQDQGQLNTEAFF. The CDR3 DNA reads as TGCGCCAGCAGCCAAGATCAGGGACAGCTAAACACTGAAGCTTTCTTT.

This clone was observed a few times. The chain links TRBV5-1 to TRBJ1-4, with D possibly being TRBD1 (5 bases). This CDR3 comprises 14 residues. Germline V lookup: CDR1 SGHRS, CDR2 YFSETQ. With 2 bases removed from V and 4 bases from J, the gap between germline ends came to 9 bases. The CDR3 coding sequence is TGCGCCAGCAGCTTCGGGGGAAGTAATGAAAAACTGTTTTTT. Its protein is CASSFGGSNEKLFF.

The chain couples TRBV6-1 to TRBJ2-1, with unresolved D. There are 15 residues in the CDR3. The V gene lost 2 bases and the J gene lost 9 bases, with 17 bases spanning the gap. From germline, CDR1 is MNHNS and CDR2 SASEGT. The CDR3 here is CASSESGPVIGEQFF. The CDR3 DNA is TGTGCCAGCAGTGAAAGTGGCCCCGTCATTGGTGAGCAGTTCTTC.